This T cell receptor (beta chain) was sequenced for a study of Ad26.COV2.S vaccination and SARS-CoV-2 variants. The data were produced by immunoSEQ multiplex PCR, yet TCRdb's version contains in-frame clones alone and is incomplete. The profile shows roughly 350,000 clones, around 89% of them singletons. Described treatment: around 19 received Ad26.COV2.S at low or high dose, single or two shots; 5 received placebo; per-sample allocation not given. Sampling occurred on day 63 after the first vaccine or placebo injection. The TCR originated in a person aged 18-65 years who received the Ad26.COV2.S COVID-19 vaccine or a placebo. The material was peripheral blood, obtained in a trial of Ad26.COV2.S vaccine versus placebo.

CDR3 sequence reads: CASSSPGTMELFF. DNA for the CDR3: TGTGCCAGCAGCTCACCAGGGACGATGGAGCTGTTTTTT. V and J are TRBV5-6 and TRBJ2-2; D may correspond to TRBD1 or TRBD2 (5 bases each). The CDR3 runs to 13 residues. Trimming removed 3 bases at V and 10 bases at J, with 13 bases between. Germline V lookup: CDR1 SGHDT, CDR2 YYEEEE.